This T cell receptor (beta chain) originates from a study of vaccination effects on CD4 cells after COVID-19. Study summary: Both of the two convalescent patients gave a sample, one 16 days and one a week before vaccination. Findings of the study overall: Clones of infection and vaccine origin contracted markedly late after vaccination. In convalescents, spike-reactive clones (those seen post-vaccine) were mainly new vaccine-induced clones.

The CDR3 has 15 residues. V was clipped by 4 bases and J by 6 bases; unmatched bases: 9. The germline CDR1 and CDR2 sequences are SGHNT and YYREEE (reference sequence). Using viral peptide pools, the ViraFEST assay grew out antigen-specific CD4+ T cells prior to sequencing. Around day 10 of culture, CD4+ T cells were separated out. SARS-CoV-2 infection was confirmed by PCR in the person between March and December 2020. A few million PBMC per well were cultured with 10 IU/ml IL-2 and approximately 9.1 ug/ml peptides. Profiling relied on immunoSEQ multiplex PCR, and the TCRdb table lists in-frame clones only, not all of them. The sample has fewer than 25,000 clones; 76% are singletons. In its sample, this clone was seen once. Its antigen remains unidentified.

The rearrangement joins TRBV5-4 to TRBJ1-2; 10 nucleotides align to TRBD1. The TCR sequence derives from a human donor who had a prior SARS-CoV-2 infection. The starting material was CD4+ T cells from PBMCs cultured with SARS-CoV-2 spike peptides, obtained before COVID-19 vaccination. CDR3 in DNA: TGTGCCAGCAGCACCGACAGGGGGCTTAGCGATGGCTACACCTTC. Translation: CASSTDRGLSDGYTF.